This TCR beta chain was profiled in a study of CD8+ T cells in alopecia areata listed by TCRdb under 2018. Context from the whole study: The treated patients, all with moderate-to-severe alopecia areata, were enrolled in an open-label pilot trial of oral tofacitinib given at 5 to 10 mg twice daily. Patients stayed on tofacitinib for 6 to 18 months and then had 6 months of follow-up off drug so that delayed response and recurrence could be assessed. To study T cell clonal expansion in alopecia areata, the researchers applied high-throughput TCRbeta sequencing to both the C3H/HeJ mouse model and human patients. On the human side, TCRbeta sequencing was run on scalp tissue and on sorted CD4+ and CD8+ peripheral blood T cells from healthy controls and from alopecia areata patients with either patchy or totalis/universalis disease. Biopsies were taken from tofacitinib-treated patients at baseline and at 4 and 24 weeks of treatment, and a later scalp biopsy was taken in several of the tofacitinib-treated patients. Clonality in the scalp was compared among normal scalp (n=4), patchy alopecia areata scalp (n=8), and alopecia totalis/universalis scalp (n=8). RNA came from the PAXgene miRNA kit for fixed scalp, the miRNeasy kit for PBMCs, and the RNeasy kit for mouse skin. immunoSEQ multiplex PCR using 35 Vbeta forward primers and 13 Jbeta reverse primers was used to amplify TCRbeta CDR3 regions.

Overall study results and their limits: Scalp TCR repertoire analysis is complicated because resident alphabeta T cells in normal human skin are also sequenced, whereas mouse skin is dominated by gammadelta T cells. Compared with normal scalp, lesional scalp, particularly in alopecia totalis/universalis, had higher clonality and more expanded CD8+ clones, which suggests antigenic drive. TCR sequences shared between patients were less clear than in mice, possibly partly because of HLA diversity in the patient population.

With respect to this clone: Its antigen has not been determined. Base qualities are not provided; no much larger clone lies one nucleotide away.

The library was built by means of the immunoSEQ multiplex PCR assay. RNA was extracted from all samples and reverse transcribed into cDNA as template for TCR sequencing. First-strand cDNA was synthesized with SuperScript III using a 2:1 mix of oligo-dT and random hexamers. A synthetic immune receptor repertoire was used to assess amplification bias, and residual bias was removed computationally. The original pipeline was this. After raw reads were preprocessed to remove errors, the CDR3 was defined following IMGT conventions as running from the conserved cysteine to phenylalanine. Clonality was calculated as 1 minus Shannon entropy normalized by log2 of the number of productive unique TCRs. Scalp TCRbeta sequences were cross-referenced with sorted blood CD4 and CD8 repertoires so that the CD4 or CD8 identity of scalp clones could be inferred. The table was pulled from immuneACCESS by TCRdb, which kept in-frame rearrangements only. Such tables lose some clones; where checked, under half of the loss comes from unresolved V genes, and the rest has no known cause. That table furnishes V, J and clone size, whereas the DNA furnished D and trimming. In this sample the table shows more than 95,000 clones, less than 45% of which occur a single time. Approximately 2.8% of the sample belongs to the ten largest clones.

Lesional scalp punch biopsies and peripheral blood were obtained from alopecia areata patients. After PBMCs were isolated by density centrifugation and stained for CD3, CD4 and CD8, a FACSAria was used to sort CD4+ and CD8+ T cells. The sequencing sample was made of CD4+ T cells sorted from blood. The sequence was obtained from a human donor with alopecia areata.

The base sequence is TGTGCCAGCAGTTCACAGCTAACGGAGACCCAGTACTTC. Its coded protein is CASSSQLTETQYF. The chain is assembled from TRBV2 and TRBJ2-5, with no confidently assigned D gene. The CDR3 spans 13 residues, from the cysteine through the phenylalanine. The CDR3 DNA has 39 bases and is translated from base 1. V loses 5 bases of germline sequence and J loses 5 bases, and the interval between the two ends is 12 bases. CDR1 and CDR2 are drawn from the germline V gene: SNHLY, FYNNEI.